These T cell receptor beta chains were read from a single sample in a study of blood T cells in healthy people across ages. TCRdb used MiXCR to reprocess the 5' RACE reads, holding one entry per CDR3 protein. The data contain about 1.8 million distinct CDR3 sequences, approximately 50% of them singletons. Sequenced: blood. These receptors were obtained from a woman aged 40 to 50 in good health. Each CDR3 is given with its conserved first and last residue. Each record gives: J gene, V gene, CDR3 protein.

TRBJ2-3 | TRBV4-2 | CASSPGTSGPGGGQYF
TRBJ2-5 | TRBV27 | CASSLSGVRKTQYF
TRBJ2-5 | TRBV9 | CASTTGWLLQETQYF
- | TRBV20-1 | CSATYPSGGLYEQYF
TRBJ2-7 | TRBV7-2 | CASSLVSLVGNEQYF
TRBJ1-2 | TRBV20-1 | CSADVGVGYGYTF
TRBJ2-5 | TRBV18 | CASSLNHRAGGETQYF
TRBJ2-6 | TRBV7-2 | CASRQIGDSSGANVLTF
TRBJ2-3 | TRBV7-9 | CASSLAGQVKTDTQYF
- | TRBV7-2 | CASSVSKGDEQYF
TRBJ1-4 | TRBV5-1 | CASSLEGAPVEKLFF
TRBJ2-1 | TRBV4-1 | CASSQGLAKETQFF
TRBJ1-2 | TRBV6-5 | CASSYSEGVYGYTF
TRBJ1-1 | TRBV2 | CASIPGVNPMNTEAFF
TRBJ1-2 | TRBV20-1 | CSARAASGGRGAYGYTF
TRBJ1-1 | TRBV14 | CASSQLSREAFF
TRBJ2-7 | TRBV18 | CASSPTAGPTYEQYF
TRBJ2-1 | TRBV20-1 | CSARHSGDEQFF
TRBJ2-5 | TRBV29-1 | CSVEIRLAGGPREETQYF
TRBJ2-1 | TRBV29-1 | CSVGQGDSYNEQFF
TRBJ2-3 | TRBV9 | CASSAGDIPDTQYF
- | TRBV12-3/TRBV12-4 | CASSRHETGKETQYF
TRBJ2-1 | TRBV15 | CATSDPRGAVYNEQFF
TRBJ1-2 | TRBV29-1 | CSVVGGNYGYTF
TRBJ2-3 | TRBV7-9 | CASSLGSAGRVTDTQYF
TRBJ2-7 | TRBV29-1 | CSVARDSYEQYF
TRBJ2-7 | TRBV6-2/TRBV6-3 | CASSYGGPSYEQYF